The 13 T cell receptor beta chains listed next were all sequenced from one sample in a study of T cells after yellow fever vaccination. In TCRdb, the 5' RACE reads were re-called with MiXCR into one record per CDR3 protein. The sample includes about 300,000 distinct CDR3 sequences, 6.8% seen only once; the top ten take 15% to 20%. This material consisted of PBMCs, taken approximately 47 days after the first yellow fever vaccination. The receptors here all came from a man aged 18 to 35 who received the YFV17D yellow fever vaccine.

This clonotype was seen a handful of times. This chain uses TRBV27 with TRBJ1-1; D gene unclear. From germline, CDR1 is MNHEY and CDR2 SMNVEV (reference sequence). V gave up 6 bases and J gave up 4 bases, with 18 bases separating them. The CDR3 runs to 15 residues. The CDR3 region is CASSPGLPGGTEAFF. Here the CDR3 DNA reads TGTGCCAGCAGCCCTGGGCTTCCGGGTGGCACTGAAGCTTTCTTT.

The chain's CDR3 is CASSQDVGLYTAPRSYNEQFF. The CDR3 DNA reads TGCGCCAGCAGCCAAGACGTCGGCTTATACACGGCCCCTCGATCCTACAATGAGCAGTTCTTC. This chain uses TRBV4-1 with TRBJ2-1; no definite D call. This CDR3 is 21 amino acids long. V lost 0 bases to trimming and J lost 1 base, with 25 bases between them. Germline V gives CDR1 MGHRA, CDR2 YSYEKL.

This rearrangement joins TRBV5-4 to TRBJ2-7, with D hard to call. Germline V lookup: CDR1 SGHNT, CDR2 YYREEE (reference sequence). Deletions cut 0 bases from V and 12 bases from J, with 13 bases between. The CDR3 runs to 12 residues. CDR3 sequence: CASSLAGQFRYF. The CDR3 region has the DNA TGTGCCAGCAGCTTGGCCGGGCAGTTCCGGTACTTC.

The J gene is TRBJ1-2, the V gene TRBV5-1; D perhaps matches TRBD1 (5 bases). V was clipped by 1 base and J by 2 bases, with 9 bases between them. This CDR3 is 14 amino acids long. The germline gives CDR1 SGHRS, CDR2 YFSETQ. The CDR3 reads CASSLLGQNYGYTF. The CDR3 DNA follows: TGCGCCAGCAGCTTGTTGGGGCAGAACTATGGCTACACCTTC.

The chain joins TRBV6-5 to TRBJ1-2; the D is unclear. This CDR3 spans 14 amino acids. Germline V gene lookup returns CDR1 MNHEY and CDR2 SVGAGI. The V and J ends lost 0 bases and 5 bases respectively, with 10 bases between them. This CDR3 is CASSYSIGRYGYTF. DNA of the CDR3: TGTGCCAGCAGTTACTCGATAGGCCGGTATGGCTACACCTTC.

The J gene is TRBJ2-1, the V gene TRBV11-2, with 7 bases lining up with TRBD1. CDR1 SGHAT and CDR2 FQNNGV come from the germline V gene. Trimming took 0 bases from V and 9 from J; bases not matched to a gene: 8. The CDR3 consists of 15 residues. This CDR3 is CASSLDGRGTPEQFF. The CDR3 DNA sequence: TGTGCCAGCAGCTTAGATGGCAGGGGGACCCCTGAGCAGTTCTTC.

This clonotype was found a few times. The V and J genes are TRBV3-1 and TRBJ1-2; no definite D call. The ends were cut back, 4 bases at V and 0 bases at J, with 12 bases in the middle. CDR1 and CDR2 from the germline V gene are LGHDT and YNNKEL (reference sequence). This CDR3 has 15 amino acids. Here the CDR3 reads CASSPRTEPNYGYTF. CDR3 nucleotides: TGTGCCAGCAGCCCACGGACGGAGCCTAACTATGGCTACACCTTC.

In this sample, this clonotype turned up a few times. The chain uses TRBV5-1 and TRBJ1-5; D gene ambiguous. V gave up 4 bases and J gave up 5 bases, with 16 bases separating them. CDR1 and CDR2 (germline): SGHRS, YFSETQ. This CDR3 is 15 amino acids long. The CDR3 loop reads CASSLLGREDQPQHF. DNA for the CDR3: TGCGCCAGCAGCCTTCTCGGGAGGGAGGATCAGCCCCAGCATTTT.

In its sample, this clonotype was seen a few times. CDR3 amino acids: CASSLVFRHNEQFF. The CDR3 nucleotides are TGTGCCAGCAGCTTAGTGTTCAGGCACAATGAGCAGTTCTTC. V usage is TRBV7-9 and J usage is TRBJ2-1, with D unclear. Germline CDR1 SEHNR, CDR2 FQNEAQ (reference sequence). The V end lost 1 base, the J end lost 5 bases, and 9 bases lay between the germline ends. This CDR3 has 14 residues.

The sample holds a few counts of this clonotype. The chain combines TRBV6-1 with TRBJ2-2, with TRBD1 matching 9 bases. This CDR3 comprises 15 residues. The V gene's germline CDR1 is MNHNS and CDR2 SASEGT. V lost 8 bases and J lost 6; bases outside the gene matches: 10. The CDR3 spells CASGTGLAYAGELFF. CDR3 sequence (DNA): TGTGCCAGCGGGACAGGGCTGGCCTACGCCGGGGAGCTGTTTTTT.

The V call is TRBV5-4, the J call TRBJ2-3, with D tentatively TRBD2 (5 bases). The CDR3 has 16 amino acids. Germline CDR1 reads SGHNT; CDR2 reads YYREEE (reference sequence). V shed 4 bases and J shed 0 bases, with 15 bases lying between them. CDR3 amino acids: CASSPRSLASTDTQYF. Here the CDR3 DNA reads TGTGCCAGCAGCCCCCGTAGTCTAGCCAGCACAGATACGCAGTATTTT.

This clonotype was picked up a small number of times. This rearrangement joins TRBV20-1 to TRBJ1-2, with no clear D. V dropped 5 bases and J dropped 4 bases, with 14 bases sitting between them. Germline CDR1 reads DFQATT; CDR2 reads SNEGSKA (reference sequence). The CDR3 is 13 residues long. The CDR3, as DNA: TGCAGTGCTCCGAAGCCGGGGATCTATGGCTACACCTTC. Encoded protein: CSAPKPGIYGYTF.

This chain connects TRBV5-1 to TRBJ2-5; possible D gene TRBD2, 6 bases. Trimming shortened V by 4 bases and J by 2 bases, and 18 bases separated the two germline ends. The CDR3 covers 16 residues. Germline V lookup: CDR1 SGHRS, CDR2 YFSETQ. In DNA form, the CDR3 reads TGCGCCAGCAGCCAAGCCGTAGCGGAGTTGCAAGAGACCCAGTACTTC. Translation: CASSQAVAELQETQYF.